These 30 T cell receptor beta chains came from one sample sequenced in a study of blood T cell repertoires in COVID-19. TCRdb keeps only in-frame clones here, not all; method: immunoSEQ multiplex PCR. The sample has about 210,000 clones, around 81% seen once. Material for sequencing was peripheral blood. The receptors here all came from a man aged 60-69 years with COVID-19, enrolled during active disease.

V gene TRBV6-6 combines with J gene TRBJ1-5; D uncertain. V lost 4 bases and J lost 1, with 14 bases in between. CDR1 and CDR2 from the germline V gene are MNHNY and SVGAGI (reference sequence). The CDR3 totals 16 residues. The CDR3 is CASSSLREASNQPQHF. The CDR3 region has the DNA TGTGCCAGCAGTTCCCTTAGGGAGGCGAGCAATCAGCCCCAGCATTTT.

In DNA, the CDR3 is TGTGCCAGCAGCCAAGTGTCGTGGAGGGGTCGCTACAATGAGCAGTTCTTC. Protein sequence: CASSQVSWRGRYNEQFF. The chain uses TRBV14 and TRBJ2-1, with a possible D match to TRBD2 (6 bases). Germline-derived CDR1 and CDR2 are SGHDN and FVKESK. The length of the CDR3 is 17 residues. V was shortened by 1 base and J by 3 bases, with 16 bases between the two germline ends.

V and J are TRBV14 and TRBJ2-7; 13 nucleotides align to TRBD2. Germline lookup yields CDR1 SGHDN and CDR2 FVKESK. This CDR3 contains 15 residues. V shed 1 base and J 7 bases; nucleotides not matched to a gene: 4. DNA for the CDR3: TGTGCCAGCAGCCAAGGGACTAGCGGGAGATTTGAGCAGTACTTC. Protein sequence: CASSQGTSGRFEQYF.

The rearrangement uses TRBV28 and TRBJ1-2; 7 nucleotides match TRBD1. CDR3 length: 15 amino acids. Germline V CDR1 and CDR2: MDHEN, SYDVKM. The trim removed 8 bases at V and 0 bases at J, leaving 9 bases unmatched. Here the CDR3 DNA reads TGTGCCAGCGTAACCGGGCAGGGGGCTAACTATGGCTACACCTTC. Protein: CASVTGQGANYGYTF.

CDR3 protein: CAWGTGRTDTQYF. For the CDR3, the DNA is TGTGCCTGGGGGACAGGGAGGACAGATACGCAGTATTTT. J is TRBJ2-3 and V is TRBV30; 9 bases are a match to TRBD1. The CDR3 extends over 13 amino acids. Germline-derived CDR1 and CDR2 are GTSNPN and SVGIG (reference sequence). V gave up 5 bases and J gave up 3 bases; unmatched junction bases: 3. The entire variable domain, with the rest obtained from reference TRBV30 and TRBJ2-3, is as follows: SQTIHQWPATLVQPVGSPLSLECTVEGTSNPNLYWYRQAAGRGLQLLFYSVGIGQISSEVPQNLSASRPQDRQFILSSKKLLLSDSGFYLCAWGTGRTDTQYFGPGTRLTVL.

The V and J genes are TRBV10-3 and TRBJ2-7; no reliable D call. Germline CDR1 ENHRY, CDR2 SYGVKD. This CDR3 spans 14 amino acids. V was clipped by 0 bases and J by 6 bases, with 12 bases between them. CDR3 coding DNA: TGTGCCATCAGTGAGTCGGCAGGCAGACCCGAGCAGTACTTC. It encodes CAISESAGRPEQYF.

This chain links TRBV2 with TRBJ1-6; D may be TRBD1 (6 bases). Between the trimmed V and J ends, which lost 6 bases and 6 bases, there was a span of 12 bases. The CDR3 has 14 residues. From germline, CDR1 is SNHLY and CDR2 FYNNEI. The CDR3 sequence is CASSVRDTNSPLHF. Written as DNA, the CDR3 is TGTGCCAGCAGCGTCCGGGACACTAATTCACCCCTCCACTTT.

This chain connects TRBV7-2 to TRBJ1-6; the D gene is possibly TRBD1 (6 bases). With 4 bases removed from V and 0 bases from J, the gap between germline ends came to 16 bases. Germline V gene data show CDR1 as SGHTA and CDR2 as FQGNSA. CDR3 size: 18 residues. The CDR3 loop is CASSSKAKQGSYNSPLHF. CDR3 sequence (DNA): TGTGCCAGCAGCTCCAAAGCTAAACAGGGCTCCTATAATTCACCCCTCCACTTT.

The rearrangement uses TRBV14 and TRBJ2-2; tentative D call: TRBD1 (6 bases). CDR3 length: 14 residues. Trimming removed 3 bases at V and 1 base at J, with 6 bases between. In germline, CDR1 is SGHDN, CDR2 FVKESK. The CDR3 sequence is CASSHRGNTGELFF. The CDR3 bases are TGTGCCAGCAGCCACAGGGGGAACACCGGGGAGCTGTTTTTT.

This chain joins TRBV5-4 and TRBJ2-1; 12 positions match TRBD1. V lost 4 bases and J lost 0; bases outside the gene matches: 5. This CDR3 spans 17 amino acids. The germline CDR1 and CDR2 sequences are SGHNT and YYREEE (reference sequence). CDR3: CASSRDRGRSSYNEQFF. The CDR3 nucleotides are TGTGCCAGCAGCAGGGACAGGGGGCGAAGCTCCTACAATGAGCAGTTCTTC.

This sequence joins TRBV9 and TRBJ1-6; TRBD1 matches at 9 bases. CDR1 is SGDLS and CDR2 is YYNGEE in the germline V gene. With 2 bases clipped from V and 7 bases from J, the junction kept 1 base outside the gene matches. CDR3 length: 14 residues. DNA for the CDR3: TGTGCCAGCAGCGTGGGGACAGGGAATTCACCCCTCCACTTT. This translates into CASSVGTGNSPLHF.

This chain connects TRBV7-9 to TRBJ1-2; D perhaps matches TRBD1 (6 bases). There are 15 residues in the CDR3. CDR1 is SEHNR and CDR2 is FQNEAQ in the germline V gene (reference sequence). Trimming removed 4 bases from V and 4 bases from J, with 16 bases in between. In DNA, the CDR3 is TGTGCCAGCAGCTCGCAGGGACAAGGCGCCTATGGCTACACCTTC. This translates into CASSSQGQGAYGYTF.

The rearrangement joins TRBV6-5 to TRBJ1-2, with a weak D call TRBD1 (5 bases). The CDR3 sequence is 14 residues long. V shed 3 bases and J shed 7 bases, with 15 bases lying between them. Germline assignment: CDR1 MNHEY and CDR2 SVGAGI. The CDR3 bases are TGTGCCAGCAGTTATGGGGGGAAAGTGGGTGGCTACACCTTC. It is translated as CASSYGGKVGGYTF.

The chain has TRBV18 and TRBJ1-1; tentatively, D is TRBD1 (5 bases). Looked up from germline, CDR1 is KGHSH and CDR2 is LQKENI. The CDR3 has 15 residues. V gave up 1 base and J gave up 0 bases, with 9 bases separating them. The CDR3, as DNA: TGTGCCAGCTCACCACTACAGGATATGAACACTGAAGCTTTCTTT. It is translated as CASSPLQDMNTEAFF.

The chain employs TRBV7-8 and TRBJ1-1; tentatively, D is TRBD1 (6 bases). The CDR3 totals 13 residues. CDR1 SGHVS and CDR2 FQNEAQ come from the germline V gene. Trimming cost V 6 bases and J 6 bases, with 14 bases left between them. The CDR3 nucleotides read TGTGCCAGCAGGGTACAGGGTGGGGCTGAAGCTTTCTTT. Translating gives CASRVQGGAEAFF.

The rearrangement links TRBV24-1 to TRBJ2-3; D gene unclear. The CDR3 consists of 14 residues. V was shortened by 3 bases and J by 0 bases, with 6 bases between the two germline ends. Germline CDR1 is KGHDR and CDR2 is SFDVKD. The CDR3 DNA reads TGTGCCACCAGTGATGTTATAAGCACAGATACGCAGTATTTT. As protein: CATSDVISTDTQYF.

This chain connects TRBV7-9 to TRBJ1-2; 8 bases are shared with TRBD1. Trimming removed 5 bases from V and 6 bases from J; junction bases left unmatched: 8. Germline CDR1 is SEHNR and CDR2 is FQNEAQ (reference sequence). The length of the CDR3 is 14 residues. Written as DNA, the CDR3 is TGTGCCAGCAGCCTAATCAGGGGGCGAGATGGCTACACCTTC. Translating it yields CASSLIRGRDGYTF.

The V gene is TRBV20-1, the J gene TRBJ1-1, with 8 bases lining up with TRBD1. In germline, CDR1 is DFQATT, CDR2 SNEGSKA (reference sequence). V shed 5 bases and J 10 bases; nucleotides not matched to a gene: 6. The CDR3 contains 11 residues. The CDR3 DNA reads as TGCAGTGCTTCGACAGGGGTGGGAGCTTTCTTT. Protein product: CSASTGVGAFF.

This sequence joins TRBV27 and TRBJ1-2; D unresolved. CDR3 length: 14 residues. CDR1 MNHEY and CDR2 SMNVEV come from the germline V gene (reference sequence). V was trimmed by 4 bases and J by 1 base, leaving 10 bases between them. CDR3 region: CASSSTEVNYGYTF. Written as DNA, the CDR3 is TGTGCCAGCAGTTCAACAGAAGTTAACTATGGCTACACCTTC.

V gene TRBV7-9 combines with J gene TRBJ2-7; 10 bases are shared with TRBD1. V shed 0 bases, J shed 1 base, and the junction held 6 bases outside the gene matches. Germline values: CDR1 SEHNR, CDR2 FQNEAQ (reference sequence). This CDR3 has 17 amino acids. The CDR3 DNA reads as TGTGCCAGCAGCTTAGCGCACCGGGACAGGGGATCCTACGAGCAGTACTTC. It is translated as CASSLAHRDRGSYEQYF.

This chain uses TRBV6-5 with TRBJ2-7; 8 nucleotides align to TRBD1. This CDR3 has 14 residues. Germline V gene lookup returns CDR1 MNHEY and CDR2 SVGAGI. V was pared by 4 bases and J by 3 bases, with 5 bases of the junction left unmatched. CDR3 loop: CASSSGQGYYEQYF. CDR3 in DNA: TGTGCCAGCAGTTCAGGACAGGGATACTACGAGCAGTACTTC.

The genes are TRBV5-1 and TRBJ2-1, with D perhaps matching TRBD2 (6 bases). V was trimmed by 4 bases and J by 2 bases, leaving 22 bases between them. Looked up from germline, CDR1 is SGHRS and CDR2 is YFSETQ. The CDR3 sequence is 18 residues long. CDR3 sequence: CASSQPYSVAETYNEQFF. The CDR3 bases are TGCGCCAGCAGCCAACCATACTCCGTAGCGGAAACCTACAATGAGCAGTTCTTC. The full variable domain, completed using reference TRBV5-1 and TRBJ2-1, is KAGVTQTPRYLIKTRGQQVTLSCSPISGHRSVSWYQQTPGQGLQFLFEYFSETQRNKGNFPGRFSGRQFSNSRSEMNVSTLELGDSALYLCASSQPYSVAETYNEQFFGPGTRLTVL.

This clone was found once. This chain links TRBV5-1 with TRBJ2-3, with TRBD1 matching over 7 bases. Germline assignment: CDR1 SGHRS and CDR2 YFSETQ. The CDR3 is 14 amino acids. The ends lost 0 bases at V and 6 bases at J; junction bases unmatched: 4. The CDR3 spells CASSLEGGGDTQYF. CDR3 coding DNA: TGCGCCAGCAGCTTGGAAGGGGGCGGTGATACGCAGTATTTT. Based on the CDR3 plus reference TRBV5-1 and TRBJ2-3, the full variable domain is KAGVTQTPRYLIKTRGQQVTLSCSPISGHRSVSWYQQTPGQGLQFLFEYFSETQRNKGNFPGRFSGRQFSNSRSEMNVSTLELGDSALYLCASSLEGGGDTQYFGPGTRLTVL.

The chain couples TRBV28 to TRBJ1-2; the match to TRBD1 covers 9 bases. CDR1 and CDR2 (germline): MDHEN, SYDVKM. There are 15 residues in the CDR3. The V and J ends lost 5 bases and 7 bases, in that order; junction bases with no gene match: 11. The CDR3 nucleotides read TGTGCCAGCAGTGGGACAGGGAACACTTATGGTGGCTACACCTTC. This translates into CASSGTGNTYGGYTF.

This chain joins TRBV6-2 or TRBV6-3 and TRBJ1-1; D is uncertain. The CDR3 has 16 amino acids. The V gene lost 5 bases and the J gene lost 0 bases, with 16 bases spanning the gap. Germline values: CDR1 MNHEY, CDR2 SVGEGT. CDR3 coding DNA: TGTGCCAGCAGTCGATTAATGACACTCATGAACACTGAAGCTTTCTTT. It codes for CASSRLMTLMNTEAFF.

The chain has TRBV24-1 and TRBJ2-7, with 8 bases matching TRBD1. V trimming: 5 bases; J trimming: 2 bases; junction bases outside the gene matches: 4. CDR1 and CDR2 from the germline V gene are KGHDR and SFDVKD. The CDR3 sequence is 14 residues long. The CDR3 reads CATSGKTGAYEQYF. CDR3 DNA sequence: TGTGCCACCAGTGGTAAGACAGGGGCCTACGAGCAGTACTTC.

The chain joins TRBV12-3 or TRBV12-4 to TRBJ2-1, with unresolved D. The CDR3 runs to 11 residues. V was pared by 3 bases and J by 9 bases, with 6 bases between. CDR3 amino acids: CASSLKSEQFF. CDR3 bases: TGTGCCAGCAGTTTGAAGAGTGAGCAGTTCTTC.

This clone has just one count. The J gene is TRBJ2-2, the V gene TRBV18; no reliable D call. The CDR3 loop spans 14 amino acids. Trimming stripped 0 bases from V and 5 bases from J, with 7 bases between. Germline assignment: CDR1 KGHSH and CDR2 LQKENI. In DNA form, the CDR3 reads TGTGCCAGCTCACCACCGCAGGAAACCGGGGAGCTGTTTTTT. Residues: CASSPPQETGELFF.

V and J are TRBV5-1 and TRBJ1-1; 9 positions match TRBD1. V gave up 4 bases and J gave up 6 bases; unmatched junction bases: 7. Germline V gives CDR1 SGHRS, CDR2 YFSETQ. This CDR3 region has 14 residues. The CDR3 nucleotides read TGCGCCAGCAGCGTGGGACAGGGAAACGCTGAAGCTTTCTTT. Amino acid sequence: CASSVGQGNAEAFF.

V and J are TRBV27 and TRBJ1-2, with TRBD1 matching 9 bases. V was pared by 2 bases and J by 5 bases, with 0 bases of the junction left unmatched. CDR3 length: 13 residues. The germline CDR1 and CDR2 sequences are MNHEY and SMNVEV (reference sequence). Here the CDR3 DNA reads TGTGCCAGCAGTTTAGGACAGGGGTATGGCTACACCTTC. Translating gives CASSLGQGYGYTF.